This T cell receptor beta chain was captured by sequencing in a study of T cell responses to AZD1222 COVID-19 vaccine. Trimming cost V 0 bases and J 8 bases, with 16 bases left between them. The CDR3 extends over 15 amino acids. Germline V gives CDR1 LGHDT, CDR2 YNNKEL (reference sequence). This clone was counted a single time. Repertoires were generated with immunoSEQ multiplex PCR, while TCRdb's copy carries only in-frame clones and drops some. The table includes just under 95,000 clones, nearly 90% detected once. This material consisted of peripheral blood, taken on day 0 of AZD1222 vaccination. V gene TRBV3-1 (or the pseudogene TRBV3-2) combines with J gene TRBJ1-2; D possibly corresponds to TRBD1 (6 bases). The clonotype originates from an adult in good health. The DNA for the CDR3 is TGTGCCAGCAGCCAAGATCCTGGGGGGCAGAGAGGCTACACCTTC. This gives the protein CASSQDPGGQRGYTF.